The 28 T cell receptor beta chains given below trace back to one sample, sequenced in a study of blood T cells in healthy people across ages. A second PCR of about 7 to 12 cycles used a sample-barcoded 5' primer and a J-beta primer mix. TCRdb analysed the 5' RACE reads with MiXCR anew, one entry per CDR3 protein. The repertoire holds some 1,800,000 distinct CDR3 sequences, about two fifths seen once, with more than 20% in the top ten. Specimen: blood. These receptors were collected from a human donor in good health.

This clonotype was found a few times. In nucleotides, the CDR3 is TGCACGACAGGCCTCCTCTATGGCTACACCTTC. This sequence encodes CTTGLLYGYTF. The V and J genes are TRBV29-1 and TRBJ1-2, with D perhaps TRBD1 (6 bases). CDR1 is SQVTM, CDR2 ANQGSEA, per germline. The CDR3 has 11 amino acids.

This rearrangement joins TRBV6-5 to TRBJ1-1; possibly TRBD1 for D (5 bases). Per the germline V gene, CDR1 is MNHEY and CDR2 is SVGAGI. Trimming took 6 bases from V and 4 from J, leaving 21 bases between them. The CDR3 extends over 16 amino acids. The CDR3 region is CASRPLTGGVGTEAFF. The CDR3 DNA reads TGTGCCAGCAGGCCCCTAACTGGGGGAGTGGGCACTGAAGCTTTCTTT.

This clonotype has a single count. The chain couples TRBV20-1 to TRBJ2-1, with D hard to call. V was cut by 4 bases and J by 9 bases, with 10 bases left in between. The CDR3 is made up of 11 amino acids. The germline gives CDR1 DFQATT, CDR2 SNEGSKA (reference sequence). CDR3 loop: CSAKYLGEQFF. The CDR3 DNA is TGCAGTGCTAAATATCTGGGTGAGCAGTTCTTC.

Worth noting for this clonotype: Sequence at one end of the junction differs from germline and may be a read error. The chain carries TRBV7-2 and TRBJ2-3, with 9 bases matching TRBD1. The CDR3 totals 16 residues. Germline V lookup: CDR1 SGHTA, CDR2 FQGNSA. In DNA, the CDR3 is TGTGCCAGCAGCTCCCCTGGACAGGGGCCGGCAGCTACGCTGTATTTT. Residues: CASSSPGQGPAATLYF.

This chain joins TRBV5-1 and TRBJ1-1, with D possibly TRBD1 on 6 matching bases. The germline V gene encodes CDR1 SGHRS and CDR2 YFSETQ. This CDR3 is built from 14 residues. Trimming cost V 4 bases and J 0 bases, with 10 bases left between them. The CDR3 region is CASSRDNLNTEAFF. The CDR3 region has the DNA TGCGCCAGCAGCCGGGACAATCTGAACACTGAAGCTTTCTTT.

The chain uses TRBV7-9 and TRBJ2-1; possible D gene TRBD2, 5 bases. The CDR3 consists of 13 residues. The germline gives CDR1 SEHNR, CDR2 FQNEAQ (reference sequence). V was pared by 5 bases and J by 6 bases, with 11 bases between. This CDR3 reads CASSPEGSNEQFF. The DNA of the CDR3 is TGTGCCAGCAGCCCCGAGGGCTCCAATGAGCAGTTCTTC.

The chain is built from TRBV4-3 and TRBJ2-1; D gene ambiguous. V was cut by 0 bases and J by 2 bases, with 14 bases left in between. Looked up from germline, CDR1 is LGHNA and CDR2 is YSLEER. This CDR3 contains 17 residues. The CDR3 sequence: CASSQDRWSLPYNEQFF. DNA for the CDR3: TGCGCCAGCAGCCAAGATCGATGGTCCCTACCCTACAATGAGCAGTTCTTC.

This rearrangement joins TRBV5-1 to TRBJ1-1; D unclear. CDR1 is SGHRS, CDR2 YFSETQ, per germline. Trimming removed 7 bases from V and 5 bases from J, with 24 bases in between. This CDR3 has 16 residues. The chain's CDR3 is CASRLGTSSHGTEAFF. The CDR3 DNA follows: TGCGCCAGCCGCCTAGGAACGTCGAGCCATGGGACTGAAGCTTTCTTT.

The chain has TRBV5-1 and TRBJ2-5, with a tentative D call TRBD2 (5 bases). Near its end, the DNA agrees better with TRBJ2-7, so the J call may be wrong. Germline lookup yields CDR1 SGHRS and CDR2 YFSETQ. The length of the CDR3 is 14 residues. The CDR3 protein is CASSLGGRSNEQYF. The CDR3 DNA reads as TGCGCCAGCAGCTTGGGTGGGAGAAGCAACGAGCAGTACTTC.

The CDR3, as DNA: TGCAGTGCTAGCCAAAGTTCCTATGGCTACACCTTC. It encodes CSASQSSYGYTF. V is TRBV20-1 and J is TRBJ1-2; D not resolved. With 3 bases removed from V and 4 bases from J, the gap between germline ends came to 9 bases. The CDR3 spans 12 residues. Looked up from germline, CDR1 is DFQATT and CDR2 is SNEGSKA (reference sequence).

The gene calls are TRBV12-3 or TRBV12-4 and TRBJ1-5, with a tentative D call TRBD1 (5 bases). CDR3 length: 11 amino acids. With 2 bases removed from V and 12 bases from J, the gap between germline ends came to 8 bases. CDR3 loop: CASSLLGVQHF. The DNA of the CDR3 is TGTGCCAGCAGTTTATTAGGGGTCCAGCATTTT.

The rearrangement joins TRBV15 to TRBJ2-1, with D uncertain. This CDR3 spans 12 amino acids. Germline values: CDR1 LNHNV, CDR2 YYDKDF (reference sequence). The V and J ends lost 0 bases and 7 bases respectively, with 4 bases between them. CDR3 sequence: CATSRDANEQFF. In nucleotides, the CDR3 is TGTGCCACCAGCAGAGATGCAAATGAGCAGTTCTTC. Filled out from reference TRBV15 and TRBJ2-1, the complete variable domain reads DAMVIQNPRYQVTQFGKPVTLSCSQTLNHNVMYWYQQKSSQAPKLLFHYYDKDFNNEADTPDNFQSRRPNTSFCFLDIRSPGLGDTAMYLCATSRDANEQFFGPGTRLTVL.

A few counts support this clonotype. The chain recombines TRBV15 with TRBJ2-5, with D possibly matching TRBD2 (5 bases). Germline V gene sequence: CDR1 LNHNV, CDR2 YYDKDF (reference sequence). With 3 bases removed from V and 0 bases from J, the gap between germline ends came to 11 bases. The CDR3 consists of 15 residues. CDR3 in DNA: TGTGCCACCAGCAGGGATCCGGGATACCAAGAGACCCAGTACTTC. It yields the protein CATSRDPGYQETQYF.

This clonotype was detected only a few times. The chain carries TRBV29-1 and TRBJ1-1, with D unresolved. Trimming stripped 5 bases from V and 4 bases from J, with 8 bases between. The CDR3 covers 11 residues. Germline CDR1 and CDR2: SQVTM and ANQGSEA. The DNA of the CDR3 is TGCAGCGTTATTCCGGGCACTGAAGCTTTCTTT. Translated, it gives CSVIPGTEAFF.

The genes are TRBV20-1 and TRBJ1-1, with D possibly being TRBD1 (5 bases). With 4 bases removed from V and 1 base from J, the gap between germline ends came to 16 bases. Germline-derived CDR1 and CDR2 are DFQATT and SNEGSKA (reference sequence). This CDR3 is 15 amino acids long. The DNA for the CDR3 is TGCAGTGCTAAAGAGAGGGGTAGGGGGAACACTGAAGCTTTCTTT. Its translation: CSAKERGRGNTEAFF.

With respect to this clonotype: The junction does not match germline at one end; this may be a read error. The rearrangement links TRBV7-7 to TRBJ2-2; TRBD1 might be the D (6 bases). This CDR3 spans 15 amino acids. Germline CDR1 SSHAT, CDR2 FNYEAQ (reference sequence). CDR3 residues: CAISLSSGGHGELFF. The CDR3, as DNA: TGTGCCATCAGCTTATCGTCTGGGGGCCACGGGGAGCTGTTTTTT.

The CDR3 protein is CASGEAGQGVYGYTF. CDR3 bases: TGTGCCAGCGGCGAAGCGGGACAGGGCGTCTATGGCTACACCTTC. The chain couples TRBV6-2 or TRBV6-3 to TRBJ1-2, with 9 bases fitting TRBD1. Trimming cost V 8 bases and J 4 bases; bases outside gene matches: 11. Germline lookup yields CDR1 MNHEY and CDR2 SVGEGT. The CDR3 spans 15 residues.

In its sample, this clonotype was seen a few times. This chain connects TRBV29-1 to TRBJ1-1; no clear D gene. Germline V gives CDR1 SQVTM, CDR2 ANQGSEA. The CDR3 totals 13 residues. V was shortened by 4 bases and J by 0 bases, with 9 bases between the two germline ends. The CDR3 DNA sequence: TGCAGCGTTGGCCGCCCCATGAACACTGAAGCTTTCTTT. Its translation is CSVGRPMNTEAFF.

Concerning this clonotype: An end of the junction does not agree with germline; a read error may underlie this. The rearrangement links TRBV4-3 to TRBJ1-1, with D possibly matching TRBD1 (6 bases). The CDR3 runs 14 residues. CDR1 is LGHNA and CDR2 is YSLEER in the germline V gene. In DNA form, the CDR3 reads TGCGTCAGCAGCCGCGCGGGGGCGGACACTGAAGCTTTCTTT. Its translation is CVSSRAGADTEAFF.

There are many counts of this clonotype. V gene TRBV27 combines with J gene TRBJ1-2; the D is unclear. V was pared by 0 bases and J by 2 bases, with 10 bases between. From germline, CDR1 is MNHEY and CDR2 SMNVEV (reference sequence). The CDR3 extends over 15 amino acids. The CDR3 nucleotides read TGTGCCAGCAGTTTATCAGGGCACCCAAACTATGGCTACACCTTC. Protein sequence: CASSLSGHPNYGYTF.

The chain carries TRBV2 and TRBJ1-4; 7 nucleotides match TRBD1. Per the germline V gene, CDR1 is SNHLY and CDR2 is FYNNEI. The V segment lost 4 bases and the J segment 5 bases; nucleotides outside the gene matches: 7. The CDR3 has 15 amino acids. CDR3 sequence reads: CASSGLTGMNEKLFF. In nucleotides, the CDR3 is TGTGCCAGCAGTGGCCTGACAGGGATGAATGAAAAACTGTTTTTT.

CDR3 residues: CSAPDTNYPHIQYF. For the CDR3, the DNA is TGCAGTGCTCCCGACACAAATTACCCGCACATTCAGTACTTC. The rearrangement links TRBV20-1 to TRBJ2-4; D not certain. The CDR3 runs to 14 residues. The V and J ends lost 5 bases and 8 bases respectively, with 19 bases between them. Germline lookup yields CDR1 DFQATT and CDR2 SNEGSKA (reference sequence).

This clonotype was observed a few times. The chain recombines TRBV29-1 with TRBJ2-7; no clear D gene. Trimming pared 3 bases from V and 2 bases from J, leaving 11 bases between. Per the germline V gene, CDR1 is SQVTM and CDR2 is ANQGSEA. There are 13 residues in the CDR3. The CDR3 reads CSVEWRGTYEQYF. As DNA, the CDR3 is TGCAGCGTTGAGTGGCGAGGCACCTACGAGCAGTACTTC.

In this sample, this clonotype turned up a few times. The chain has TRBV27 and TRBJ2-1; weak D call: TRBD2 (5 bases). V shed 2 bases and J shed 4 bases, with 9 bases lying between them. There are 14 residues in the CDR3. Germline assignment: CDR1 MNHEY and CDR2 SMNVEV (reference sequence). CDR3 in amino acids: CASSLQLEYNEQFF. CDR3 DNA: TGTGCCAGCAGTTTACAACTAGAGTACAATGAGCAGTTCTTC.

This clonotype has more than one count but fewer than ten. The rearrangement joins TRBV9 to TRBJ2-1; maybe TRBD1 (6 bases). The V and J ends lost 0 bases and 4 bases respectively, with 14 bases between them. Germline V CDR1 and CDR2: SGDLS, YYNGEE. CDR3 length: 16 amino acids. CDR3 sequence (DNA): TGTGCCAGCAGCGTAGAGGGACACGGGATTTACAATGAGCAGTTCTTC. The encoded protein is CASSVEGHGIYNEQFF.

This clonotype was seen a few times. This chain uses TRBV29-1 with TRBJ1-2; D perhaps matches TRBD1 (6 bases). The CDR3 is made up of 12 amino acids. The germline V and J ends were trimmed by 3 bases and 8 bases, with 13 bases remaining between them. Looked up from germline, CDR1 is SQVTM and CDR2 is ANQGSEA. CDR3 loop: CSVDGGIGGYTF. CDR3 nucleotides: TGCAGCGTTGACGGGGGCATTGGGGGCTACACCTTC.

The chain employs TRBV20-1 and TRBJ2-7, with D uncertain. The V and J ends lost 3 bases and 0 bases respectively, with 15 bases between them. Germline loops: CDR1 DFQATT, CDR2 SNEGSKA (reference sequence). The CDR3 has 15 amino acids. The CDR3 region is CSASFPQDISYEQYF. The CDR3 DNA follows: TGCAGTGCTAGTTTCCCCCAGGATATCTCCTACGAGCAGTACTTC.

Regarding this clonotype: The junction departs from germline at one end; a sequencing error may be responsible. The V and J genes are TRBV5-1 and TRBJ2-3, with no clear D. The CDR3 is 12 residues long. Germline CDR1 reads SGHRS; CDR2 reads YFSETQ. The DNA for the CDR3 is TGCGTCAGCAGCTTGAGCGTAGATACGCAGTATTTT. Translation: CVSSLSVDTQYF.